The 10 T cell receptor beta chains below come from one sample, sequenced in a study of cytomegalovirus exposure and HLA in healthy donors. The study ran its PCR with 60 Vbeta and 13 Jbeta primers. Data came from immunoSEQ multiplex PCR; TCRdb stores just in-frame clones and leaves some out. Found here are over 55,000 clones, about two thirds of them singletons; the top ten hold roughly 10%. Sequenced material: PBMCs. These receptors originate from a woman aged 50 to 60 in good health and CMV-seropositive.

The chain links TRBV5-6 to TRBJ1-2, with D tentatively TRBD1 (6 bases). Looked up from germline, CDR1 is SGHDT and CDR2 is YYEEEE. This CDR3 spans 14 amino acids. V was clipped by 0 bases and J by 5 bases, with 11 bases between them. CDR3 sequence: CASSLAGAPYGYTF. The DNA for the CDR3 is TGTGCCAGCAGCTTGGCAGGGGCTCCTTATGGCTACACCTTC.

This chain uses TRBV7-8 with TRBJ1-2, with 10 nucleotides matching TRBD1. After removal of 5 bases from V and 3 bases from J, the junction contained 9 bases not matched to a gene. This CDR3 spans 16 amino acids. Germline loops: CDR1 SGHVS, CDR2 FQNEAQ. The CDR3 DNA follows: TGTGCCAGCAGCCCCCGAGACAGGGGGCAACACTATGGCTACACCTTC. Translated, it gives CASSPRDRGQHYGYTF.

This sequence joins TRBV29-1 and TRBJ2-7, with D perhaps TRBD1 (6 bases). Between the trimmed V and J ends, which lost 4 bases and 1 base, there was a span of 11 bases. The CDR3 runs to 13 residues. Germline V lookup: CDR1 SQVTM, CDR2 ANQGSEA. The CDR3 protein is CSVGRGGSYEQYF. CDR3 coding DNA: TGCAGCGTTGGCAGGGGTGGGTCCTACGAGCAGTACTTC.

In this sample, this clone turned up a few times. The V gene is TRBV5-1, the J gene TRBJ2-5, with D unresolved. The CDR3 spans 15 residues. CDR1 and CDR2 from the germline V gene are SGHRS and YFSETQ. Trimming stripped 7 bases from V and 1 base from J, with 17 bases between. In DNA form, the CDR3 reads TGCGCCAGCGCATCTCGACCCGGAGCCCAAGAGACCCAGTACTTC. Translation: CASASRPGAQETQYF.

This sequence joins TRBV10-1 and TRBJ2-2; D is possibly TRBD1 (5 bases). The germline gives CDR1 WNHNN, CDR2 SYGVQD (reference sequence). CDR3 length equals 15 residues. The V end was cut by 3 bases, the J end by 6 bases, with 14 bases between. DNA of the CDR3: TGCGCCAGCAGTGATGGGGCAGACTTCTCCGGGGAGCTGTTTTTT. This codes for CASSDGADFSGELFF.

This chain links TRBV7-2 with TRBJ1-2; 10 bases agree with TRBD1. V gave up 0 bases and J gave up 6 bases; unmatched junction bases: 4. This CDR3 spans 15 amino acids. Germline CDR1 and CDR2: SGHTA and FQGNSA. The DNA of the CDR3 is TGTGCCAGCAGCTTAGCGGGACAGGGGTCGGATGGCTACACCTTC. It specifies CASSLAGQGSDGYTF.

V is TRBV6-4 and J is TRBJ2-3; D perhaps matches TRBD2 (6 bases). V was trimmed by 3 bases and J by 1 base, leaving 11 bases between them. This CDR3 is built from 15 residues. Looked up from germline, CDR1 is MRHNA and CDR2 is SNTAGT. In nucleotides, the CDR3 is TGTGCCAGCAGTGAGGAGGGGTCAGGCACAGATACGCAGTATTTT. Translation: CASSEEGSGTDTQYF.

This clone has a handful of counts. Here the CDR3 reads CASSLGQGQFYEQYF. CDR3 nucleotides: TGTGCCAGCAGCTTGGGGCAGGGACAGTTTTACGAGCAGTACTTC. V usage is TRBV7-9 and J usage is TRBJ2-7; 7 positions agree with TRBD1. CDR1 and CDR2 from the germline V gene are SEHNR and FQNEAQ (reference sequence). The V gene end was trimmed by 3 bases and the J gene end by 4 bases; junction bases not matched to a gene: 9. This CDR3 spans 15 amino acids.

CDR3 in DNA: TGTGCCAGCAGTTCGAGGAGGCAGCCCCAGCATTTT. Its protein product is CASSSRRQPQHF. The chain couples TRBV28 to TRBJ1-5; no reliable D call. Germline V lookup: CDR1 MDHEN, CDR2 SYDVKM. Trimming left V 4 bases short and J 7 bases short, with 8 bases between. The CDR3 has 12 amino acids. The full variable domain, with the rest looked up from reference TRBV28 and TRBJ1-5, is DVKVTQSSRYLVKRTGEKVFLECVQDMDHENMFWYRQDPGLGLRLIYFSYDVKMKEKGDIPEGYSVSREKKERFSLILESASTNQTSMYLCASSSRRQPQHFGDGTRLSIL.

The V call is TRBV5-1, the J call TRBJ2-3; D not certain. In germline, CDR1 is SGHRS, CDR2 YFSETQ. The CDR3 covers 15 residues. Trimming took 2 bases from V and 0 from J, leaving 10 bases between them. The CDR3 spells CASSFRQASTDTQYF. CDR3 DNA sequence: TGCGCCAGCAGCTTCCGGCAGGCAAGCACAGATACGCAGTATTTT.